Below, 16 T cell receptor beta chains from the same sample are listed, as sequenced in a study of tumor-infiltrating lymphocytes in primary liver carcinoma. Using a constant-region primer together with ProtoScript II reverse transcriptase, TCR beta cDNA was made from 500 to 650 ng of total RNA. Libraries for TCR beta were built through three nested multiplex PCR rounds, which together made up a slightly modified ARM-PCR procedure. The first two PCR rounds used TRBV1-TRBV30 forward primers with a C-beta reverse primer, 9 to 10 cycles each. TCRdb independently ran MiXCR on the multiplex PCR reads; one entry per CDR3 protein. The data hold about 74,000 distinct CDR3 sequences, with roughly three quarters observed a single time. Both RNA and DNA were isolated together from roughly 20-30 mg of bulk tissue that had not been sorted. The material sequenced was liver tumor tissue from sampling region 4. The subset here: tumor region T4, right-lateral pole. The source is a man aged 35 to 55 with primary liver carcinoma and hepatitis B virus infection.

About this clonotype: This likely comes from a read error, as the CDR3 has no conserved phenylalanine or tryptophan at its end. The rearrangement links TRBV10-3 to TRBJ2-5, with D uncertain. Germline V CDR1 and CDR2: ENHRY, SYGVKD. Between the trimmed V and J ends, which lost 6 bases and 10 bases, there was a span of 15 bases. This CDR3 spans 12 amino acids. In DNA, the CDR3 is TGTGCCATCAGCCCGGGCCCCGAGGTCCAGTACCTT. This gives the protein CAISPGPEVQYL.

The CDR3 loop reads CASNYLASTGELFF. The CDR3 nucleotides are TGTGCCAGCAACTACCTTGCCTCCACCGGGGAGCTGTTTTTT. The chain couples TRBV21-1 to TRBJ2-2. TRBV21-1 is marked as a pseudogene. CDR3 size: 14 residues.

This chain uses TRBV27 with TRBJ1-4; D unresolved. Germline V CDR1 and CDR2: MNHEY, SMNVEV (reference sequence). This CDR3 has 14 amino acids. V was clipped by 3 bases and J by 0 bases, with 5 bases between them. The CDR3 loop is CASSLIPTNEKLFF. Here the CDR3 DNA reads TGTGCCAGCAGTTTGATACCAACTAATGAAAAACTGTTTTTT.

The sample holds a few counts of this clonotype. No conserved phenylalanine or tryptophan is present at the end of the CDR3, so a read error is the likely explanation. The chain has TRBV24-1 and TRBJ1-2, with 7 bases aligning to TRBD1. The germline gives CDR1 KGHDR, CDR2 SFDVKD. Trimming at V came to 3 bases and at J to 3 bases, leaving 9 bases not matched to a gene. The CDR3 has 16 residues. DNA of the CDR3: TGTGCCACCAGTGATACCGGGACAGATAGGGACTATGGCTACACCCTC. Its protein is CATSDTGTDRDYGYTL.

Only one count was recorded for this clonotype. It is likely a read error, because the conserved phenylalanine at the end of the CDR3 is missing. V gene TRBV11-2 combines with J gene TRBJ2-5; 13 bases are a match to TRBD2. The germline CDR1 and CDR2 sequences are SGHAT and FQNNGV. V dropped 6 bases and J dropped 5; count of bases not matched to a gene: 9. The CDR3 runs 16 residues. This CDR3 reads CASRDLGTSGTETQYL. The DNA of the CDR3 is TGTGCCAGCAGGGACCTCGGGACTAGCGGGACCGAGACCCAGTACCTC.

The sample holds many counts of this clonotype. The CDR3 loop reads CASSGQPTGELFF. DNA for the CDR3: TGTGCCAGCAGTGGCCAACCCACCGGGGAGCTGTTTTTT. J is TRBJ2-2 and V is TRBV2; D call uncertain. The CDR3 extends over 13 amino acids. Germline V gene lookup returns CDR1 SNHLY and CDR2 FYNNEI. Between the trimmed V and J ends, which lost 4 bases and 4 bases, there was a span of 7 bases.

Comment on this clonotype: At one end the junction does not follow the germline gene, possibly because of a read error. The chain recombines TRBV11-2 with TRBJ2-3; 8 bases are shared with TRBD2. This CDR3 contains 13 residues. Germline lookup yields CDR1 SGHAT and CDR2 FQNNGV. CDR3 amino acids: CVSSFVAGDTQYF. The CDR3 nucleotides read TGTGTCAGCAGCTTCGTAGCGGGGGATACGCAGTATTTT. Filled out from reference TRBV11-2 and TRBJ2-3, the complete variable domain reads EAGVAQSPRYKIIEKRQSVAFWCNPISGHATLYWYQQILGQGPKLLIQFQNNGVVDDSQLPKDRFSAERLKGVDSTLKIQPAKLEDSAVYLCVSSFVAGDTQYFGPGTRLTVL.

For this clonotype: One end of the junction does not line up with germline, which may come from a read error. V is TRBV29-1 and J is TRBJ1-2, with TRBD1 as a possible D gene (5 bases). The CDR3 has 14 residues. Germline V gives CDR1 SQVTM, CDR2 ANQGSEA. For the CDR3, the DNA is TGCAGCCTTGAAGCAGACAGAGCGCACTATGGCTACACCTTC. As protein: CSLEADRAHYGYTF. The full variable domain, in which reference TRBV29-1 and TRBJ1-2 provide the parts outside the CDR3, is SAVISQKPSRDICQRGTSLTIQCQVDSQVTMMFWYRQQPGQSLTLIATANQGSEATYESGFVIDKFPISRPNLTFSTLTVSNMSPEDSSIYLCSLEADRAHYGYTFGSGTRLTVV.

About this clonotype: A clone one base away is much larger, so this may be a read error. The rearrangement uses TRBV2 and TRBJ2-2; TRBD2 is a possible D gene (10 bases). The ends were cut back, 7 bases at V and 7 bases at J, with 22 bases in the middle. There are 16 residues in the CDR3. CDR1 is SNHLY and CDR2 is FYNNEI in the germline V gene. CDR3 residues: CASNDSLAGQGGELFF. Written as DNA, the CDR3 is TGTGCCAGCAATGACTCACTAGCGGGACAGGGCGGGGAGCTGTTTTTT.

This clonotype is medium-sized by share. The chain combines TRBV7-9 with TRBJ1-2, with 7 bases fitting TRBD1. The CDR3 has 13 amino acids. The germline V gene has CDR1 SEHNR and CDR2 FQNEAQ (reference sequence). The V and J ends lost 5 bases and 5 bases, in that order; junction bases with no gene match: 5. CDR3 DNA: TGTGCCAGCAGCCCGACAGGGATTTATGGCTACACCTTC. It translates to CASSPTGIYGYTF.

Regarding this clonotype: An end of the junction differs from the germline gene, which may be a read error. The rearrangement joins TRBV11-2 to TRBJ2-5; 7 bases are shared with TRBD1. This CDR3 has 15 residues. Germline loops: CDR1 SGHAT, CDR2 FQNNGV. The CDR3 spells CATSLRLDRTKTQYF. The CDR3 DNA follows: TGTGCCACCAGCTTACGGCTGGACAGGACAAAGACCCAGTACTTT.

This clonotype appeared once. A clone one base away is much larger, so this may be a read error. This chain's CDR3 is CASSMGQMNTEAFF. The CDR3 DNA sequence: TGTGCCAGCAGCATGGGACAGATGAACACTGAAGCTTTCTTT. V gene TRBV5-4 combines with J gene TRBJ1-1; 7 positions agree with TRBD1. The trim removed 4 bases at V and 0 bases at J, leaving 3 bases unmatched. The length of the CDR3 is 14 residues. Germline V gene data show CDR1 as SGHNT and CDR2 as YYREEE (reference sequence). Supplemented by reference TRBV5-4 and TRBJ1-1, the full variable domain reads ETGVTQSPTHLIKTRGQQVTLRCSSQSGHNTVSWYQQALGQGPQFIFQYYREEENGRGNFPPRFSGLQFPNYSSELNVNALELDDSALYLCASSMGQMNTEAFFGQGTRLTVV.

Note on this clonotype: One end of the junction varies from germline; a read error may be responsible. The chain combines TRBV30 with TRBJ2-1; tentatively, D is TRBD2 (5 bases). The CDR3 runs 13 residues. In germline, CDR1 is GTSNPN, CDR2 SVGIG (reference sequence). CDR3 coding DNA: TGTGCCTGGAGTGAGCCTAGCTGGGATGAGCAGCTCTTC. Translated: CAWSEPSWDEQLF.

With respect to this clonotype: This could be a read error, since a much larger clone is one nucleotide away. The J gene is TRBJ2-7, the V gene TRBV5-1; 8 bases are a match to TRBD2. CDR1 is SGHRS, CDR2 YFSETQ, per germline. This CDR3 contains 14 residues. The CDR3 protein is CANSLTSELYEQYF. CDR3 sequence (DNA): TGCGCCAACAGCTTGACTAGCGAACTCTACGAGCAGTACTTC. The full variable domain, rest sourced from reference TRBV5-1 and TRBJ2-7, is KAGVTQTPRYLIKTRGQQVTLSCSPISGHRSVSWYQQTPGQGLQFLFEYFSETQRNKGNFPGRFSGRQFSNSRSEMNVSTLELGDSALYLCANSLTSELYEQYFGPGTRLTVT.

Remarks on this clonotype: The CDR3 end shows no conserved phenylalanine or tryptophan, and so a read error is likely. The chain carries TRBV4-1 and TRBJ2-1; TRBD2 matches at 11 bases. The end of the DNA fits TRBJ2-5 better, so the J call may be wrong. Germline V CDR1 and CDR2: MGHRA, YSYEKL. The length of the CDR3 is 16 residues. The CDR3 spells CASSQGVAGGLKTQYI. The CDR3 region has the DNA TGCGCCAGCAGTCAAGGGGTAGCGGGAGGGTTAAAGACCCAGTACATC.

This clonotype has ten or more counts. V usage is TRBV20-1 and J usage is TRBJ1-1; a weak D match, TRBD1 (6 bases). This CDR3 contains 13 residues. Germline V lookup: CDR1 DFQATT, CDR2 SNEGSKA (reference sequence). CDR3 bases: TGCAGGATTGTCGACAGGCTGAACACTGAAGCTTTCTTT. Its translation: CRIVDRLNTEAFF.